Each of the 25 T cell receptor beta chains below was sequenced from the same sample in a study of shared clonotypes between healthy human individuals. Data came from immunoSEQ multiplex PCR; TCRdb stores just in-frame clones and leaves some out. The sample carries roughly 480,000 clones, roughly 78% recorded once. The sample consisted of PBMCs. The receptors were sampled from a woman aged 40 to 49 in good health. Some clones in this sample may be carry-over from other donors' samples.

The rearrangement joins TRBV7-2 to TRBJ2-5, with no clear D. Trimming pared 5 bases from V and 6 bases from J, leaving 10 bases between. Germline lookup yields CDR1 SGHTA and CDR2 FQGNSA. The CDR3 covers 12 residues. CDR3 sequence (DNA): TGTGCCAGCAGCCCCCGTGGAAAGACCCAGTACTTC. This gives the protein CASSPRGKTQYF.

V and J are TRBV7-3 and TRBJ2-4; possibly TRBD1 for D (6 bases). CDR3 size: 17 residues. V was clipped by 5 bases and J by 3 bases, with 20 bases between them. Germline lookup yields CDR1 SGHTA and CDR2 FQGTGA. In DNA, the CDR3 is TGTGCCAGCAGCCGACGCTCACAGGGTCCGATCAAAAACATTCAGTACTTC. Translation gives CASSRRSQGPIKNIQYF. Looking up the rest from reference TRBV7-3 and TRBJ2-4 gives the full variable domain: GAGVSQTPSNKVTEKGKYVELRCDPISGHTALYWYRQSLGQGPEFLIYFQGTGAADDSGLPNDRFFAVRPEGSVSTLKIQRTERGDSAVYLCASSRRSQGPIKNIQYFGAGTRLSVL.

The sample holds many counts of this clone. The CDR3 spells CASSSGTSAADTQYF. CDR3 DNA: TGTGCCAGCAGTAGCGGGACTAGCGCGGCAGATACGCAGTATTTT. J is TRBJ2-3 and V is TRBV27, with 10 bases lining up with TRBD2. Per germline, CDR1 MNHEY and CDR2 SMNVEV (reference sequence). The trim removed 5 bases at V and 4 bases at J, leaving 6 bases unmatched. This CDR3 is 15 amino acids long.

The CDR3 loop reads CASSSQSGELFF. The CDR3 nucleotides are TGTGCCAGCAGTTCCCAGTCCGGGGAGCTGTTTTTT. The chain carries TRBV28 and TRBJ2-2, with unresolved D. V was pared by 4 bases and J by 6 bases, with 6 bases between. The germline CDR1 and CDR2 sequences are MDHEN and SYDVKM. There are 12 residues in the CDR3.

This sequence joins TRBV2 and TRBJ1-1; TRBD1 matches 7 bases. Unmatched junction bases numbered 21, after V lost 9 bases and J lost 11 bases. This CDR3 has 15 residues. Germline CDR1 is SNHLY and CDR2 is FYNNEI. For the CDR3, the DNA is TGTGCCAGAGGAACCCCAACAGGGGACCAACGTAAGGCTTTCTTT. It codes for CARGTPTGDQRKAFF.

CDR3 in amino acids: CASSHGYEQYF. The CDR3 region has the DNA TGTGCCAGTAGCCACGGCTACGAGCAGTACTTC. This chain uses TRBV19 with TRBJ2-7; D uncertain. Germline CDR1 is LNHDA and CDR2 is SQIVND (reference sequence). V lost 6 bases and J 3 bases, leaving 6 bases between the germline ends. The CDR3 consists of 11 residues.

The chain couples TRBV10-2 to TRBJ2-5; tentative D call: TRBD2 (6 bases). V lost 4 bases to trimming and J lost 5 bases, with 8 bases between them. Germline CDR1 WSHSY, CDR2 SAAADI. The CDR3 consists of 12 residues. The CDR3 DNA follows: TGCGCCAGCAGTGGCGGGGAGGAGACCCAGTACTTC. Translating it yields CASSGGEETQYF.

The rearrangement uses TRBV18 and TRBJ2-7; 8 positions agree with TRBD2. CDR3 size: 13 residues. V shed 8 bases and J 2 bases; nucleotides not matched to a gene: 5. In germline, CDR1 is KGHSH, CDR2 LQKENI. The CDR3 loop reads CASHRGLAYEQYF. In DNA, the CDR3 is TGTGCCAGCCACCGGGGACTAGCCTACGAGCAGTACTTC.

The CDR3 bases are TGTGCCAGCAGCTTAATGTCCAGGGAGGCTGAAGCTTTCTTT. Translation: CASSLMSREAEAFF. V is TRBV7-9 and J is TRBJ1-1, with D possibly being TRBD1 (5 bases). V was shortened by 2 bases and J by 6 bases, with 13 bases between the two germline ends. The CDR3 covers 14 residues. Per the germline V gene, CDR1 is SEHNR and CDR2 is FQNEAQ (reference sequence).

The chain couples TRBV19 to TRBJ1-1, with TRBD1 as a possible D gene (5 bases). The CDR3 extends over 14 amino acids. The ends were cut back, 9 bases at V and 1 base at J, with 15 bases in the middle. The germline V gene has CDR1 LNHDA and CDR2 SQIVND (reference sequence). The CDR3 is CASGADGGNTEAFF. The CDR3 region has the DNA TGTGCCAGCGGGGCGGATGGTGGGAACACTGAAGCTTTCTTT.

The chain recombines TRBV4-1 with TRBJ2-1; D not resolved. Trimming cost V 0 bases and J 5 bases, with 8 bases left between them. The CDR3 consists of 14 residues. Germline V gene lookup returns CDR1 MGHRA and CDR2 YSYEKL. CDR3 protein: CASSQDTRHNEQFF. In DNA form, the CDR3 reads TGCGCCAGCAGCCAAGATACCAGGCACAATGAGCAGTTCTTC.

The chain combines TRBV2 with TRBJ1-2; D uncertain. Trimming took off 6 bases at V and 4 bases at J, with 15 bases between the two ends. The CDR3 length is 14 residues. Looked up from germline, CDR1 is SNHLY and CDR2 is FYNNEI. The CDR3 here is CASSALLLGYGYTF. The CDR3 region has the DNA TGTGCCAGCAGCGCCTTGTTGTTAGGCTATGGCTACACCTTC.

In regard to this clone: The sample holds other DNA sequences that translate to the same CDR3. V gene TRBV2 combines with J gene TRBJ2-5; the D gene is possibly TRBD2 (6 bases). The CDR3 runs to 13 residues. Germline V CDR1 and CDR2: SNHLY, FYNNEI. Trimming cost V 4 bases and J 1 base, with 7 bases left between them. CDR3 in amino acids: CASSGDFQETQYF. As DNA, the CDR3 is TGTGCCAGCAGTGGGGACTTCCAAGAGACCCAGTACTTC.

This clone was detected a few times. V gene TRBV28 combines with J gene TRBJ2-6; TRBD2 matches at 9 bases. Trimming removed 6 bases from V and 0 bases from J; junction bases left unmatched: 6. Germline CDR1 reads MDHEN; CDR2 reads SYDVKM. The CDR3 spans 17 residues. The CDR3, as DNA: TGTGCCAGCAGCTCTCTAGCGGGAACCTCTGGGGCCAACGTCCTGACTTTC. It is translated as CASSSLAGTSGANVLTF.

The chain is built from TRBV6-4 and TRBJ2-2; D is uncertain. CDR1 MRHNA and CDR2 SNTAGT come from the germline V gene. V lost 5 bases to trimming and J lost 0 bases, with 1 base between them. This CDR3 region has 12 residues. CDR3 in DNA: TGTGCCAGCAGTCCGAACACCGGGGAGCTGTTTTTT. As protein: CASSPNTGELFF.

The count of this clone is one. V and J are TRBV2 and TRBJ1-2, with 9 bases fitting TRBD1. Looked up from germline, CDR1 is SNHLY and CDR2 is FYNNEI. With 6 bases clipped from V and 8 bases from J, the junction kept 10 bases outside the gene matches. CDR3 length equals 14 residues. The CDR3 region has the DNA TGTGCCAGCAGGGTACGGGACAGGGTTTGGGGCTACACCTTC. Its protein is CASRVRDRVWGYTF.

The rearrangement joins TRBV5-1 to TRBJ2-5, with 9 bases fitting TRBD2. Germline CDR1 reads SGHRS; CDR2 reads YFSETQ. V shed 4 bases, J shed 0 bases, and the junction held 7 bases outside the gene matches. There are 16 residues in the CDR3. As DNA, the CDR3 is TGCGCCAGCAGCCAGACTAGCGGTTGGTACCAAGAGACCCAGTACTTC. Protein product: CASSQTSGWYQETQYF. Drawing the rest from reference TRBV5-1 and TRBJ2-5, the complete variable domain is KAGVTQTPRYLIKTRGQQVTLSCSPISGHRSVSWYQQTPGQGLQFLFEYFSETQRNKGNFPGRFSGRQFSNSRSEMNVSTLELGDSALYLCASSQTSGWYQETQYFGPGTRLLVL.

The chain joins TRBV5-8 to TRBJ2-7; TRBD1 or TRBD2 may be the D gene (5 bases each). CDR3 length: 14 residues. Germline CDR1 is SGHTS and CDR2 is YDEGEE. The V and J ends lost 4 bases and 6 bases respectively, with 17 bases between them. CDR3 sequence reads: CASSPRLGTREQYF. In DNA form, the CDR3 reads TGTGCCAGCAGCCCCCGGCTAGGGACCCGCGAGCAGTACTTC. Drawing the rest from reference TRBV5-8 and TRBJ2-7, the complete variable domain is EAGVTQSPTHLIKTRGQQATLRCSPISGHTSVYWYQQALGLGLQFLLWYDEGEERNRGNFPPRFSGRQFPNYSSELNVNALELEDSALYLCASSPRLGTREQYFGPGTRLTVT.

The gene calls are TRBV5-1 and TRBJ2-1, with 8 bases fitting TRBD2. Germline-derived CDR1 and CDR2 are SGHRS and YFSETQ. The CDR3 runs to 17 residues. J lost 7 bases, V lost 0 bases, and 12 bases had no gene match. The CDR3 nucleotides read TGCGCCAGCAGCTTGGCCGTAGTAGCGGGAATCTTGAATGAGCAGTTCTTC. This gives the protein CASSLAVVAGILNEQFF.

The genes are TRBV7-9 and TRBJ2-7; TRBD2 agrees at 7 bases. Germline CDR1 SEHNR, CDR2 FQNEAQ (reference sequence). The CDR3 length is 13 residues. With 7 bases clipped from V and 4 bases from J, the junction kept 7 bases outside the gene matches. CDR3 in amino acids: CASNPTSSYEQYF. The CDR3 DNA sequence: TGTGCCAGCAACCCGACTAGCTCTTACGAGCAGTACTTC.

This clone was seen once. The rearrangement uses TRBV29-1 and TRBJ2-2; 12 nucleotides align to TRBD2. The CDR3 totals 14 residues. Germline V gene data show CDR1 as SQVTM and CDR2 as ANQGSEA. With 6 bases clipped from V and 7 bases from J, the junction kept 6 bases outside the gene matches. The CDR3 region has the DNA TGCAGCGTCCGGACTAGCGGGATCGGCGGGGAGCTGTTTTTT. Translation gives CSVRTSGIGGELFF.

V usage is TRBV6-5 and J usage is TRBJ2-2, with a weak D call TRBD2 (5 bases). The V and J ends lost 2 bases and 7 bases respectively, with 17 bases between them. The length of the CDR3 is 16 residues. From germline, CDR1 is MNHEY and CDR2 SVGAGI. The CDR3 DNA is TGTGCCAGCAGTTACATCGGGGAGCCACGCGACGGGGAGCTGTTTTTT. It codes for CASSYIGEPRDGELFF.

The V gene is TRBV29-1, the J gene TRBJ2-1; possibly TRBD1 or TRBD2 for D (5 bases each). Germline V gene sequence: CDR1 SQVTM, CDR2 ANQGSEA. V lost 3 bases to trimming and J lost 4 bases, with 16 bases between them. The CDR3 sequence is 15 residues long. CDR3 sequence: CSVEAGAGPYNEQFF. DNA for the CDR3: TGCAGCGTTGAGGCCGGGGCAGGCCCATACAATGAGCAGTTCTTC.

The V call is TRBV7-8, the J call TRBJ2-3; unclear D gene. V lost 2 bases and J lost 13, with 19 bases in between. Germline V lookup: CDR1 SGHVS, CDR2 FQNEAQ. This CDR3 has 14 residues. The DNA of the CDR3 is TGTGCCAGCAGCTTACGACGGACCCCAGGCACGGAGTATTTT. Amino acids: CASSLRRTPGTEYF.

The V and J genes are TRBV30 and TRBJ2-1; the D is unclear. Trimming stripped 5 bases from V and 4 bases from J, with 6 bases between. This CDR3 has 11 residues. Germline CDR1 and CDR2: GTSNPN and SVGIG (reference sequence). The CDR3 spells CAWDAYNEQFF. Written as DNA, the CDR3 is TGTGCCTGGGATGCATACAATGAGCAGTTCTTC.